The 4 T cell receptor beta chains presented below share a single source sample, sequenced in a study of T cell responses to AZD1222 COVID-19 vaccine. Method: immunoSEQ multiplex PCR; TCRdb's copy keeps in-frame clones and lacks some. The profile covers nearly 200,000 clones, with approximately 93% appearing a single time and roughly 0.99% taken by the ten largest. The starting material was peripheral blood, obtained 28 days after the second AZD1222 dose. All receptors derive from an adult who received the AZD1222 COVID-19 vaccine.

The CDR3 DNA is TGCGCCAGCAGCGAGGGACAGACAGCCTATGGCTACACCTTC. Encoded protein: CASSEGQTAYGYTF. This chain links TRBV4-1 with TRBJ1-2; the match to TRBD1 covers 7 bases. Germline V lookup: CDR1 MGHRA, CDR2 YSYEKL. This CDR3 comprises 14 residues. Trimming at V came to 5 bases and at J to 4 bases, leaving 7 bases not matched to a gene.

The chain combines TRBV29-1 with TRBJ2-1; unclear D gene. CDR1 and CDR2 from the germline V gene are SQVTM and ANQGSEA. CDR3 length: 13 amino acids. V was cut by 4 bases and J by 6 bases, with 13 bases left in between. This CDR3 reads CSVAHLRSNEQFF. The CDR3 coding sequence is TGCAGCGTTGCCCACCTGCGGTCCAATGAGCAGTTCTTC.

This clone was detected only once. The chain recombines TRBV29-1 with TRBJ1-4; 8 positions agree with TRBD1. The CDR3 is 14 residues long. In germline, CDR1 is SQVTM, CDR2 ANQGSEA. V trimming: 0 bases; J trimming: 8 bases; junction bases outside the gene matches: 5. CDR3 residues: CSVEDGAGGEKLFF. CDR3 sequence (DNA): TGCAGCGTTGAAGATGGGGCAGGGGGCGAAAAACTGTTTTTT.

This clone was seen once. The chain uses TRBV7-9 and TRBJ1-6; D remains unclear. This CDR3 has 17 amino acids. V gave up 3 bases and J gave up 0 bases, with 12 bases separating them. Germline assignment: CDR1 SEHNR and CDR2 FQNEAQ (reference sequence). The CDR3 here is CASSFLEGSSYNSPLHF. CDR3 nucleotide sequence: TGTGCCAGCAGCTTTCTGGAGGGAAGCTCCTATAATTCACCCCTCCACTTT. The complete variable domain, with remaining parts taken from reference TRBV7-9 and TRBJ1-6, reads DTGVSQNPRHKITKRGQNVTFRCDPISEHNRLYWYRQTLGQGPEFLTYFQNEAQLEKSRLLSDRFSAERPKGSFSTLEIQRTEQGDSAMYLCASSFLEGSSYNSPLHFGNGTRLTVT.